The source of this T cell receptor beta chain is a study of blood T cell repertoires in COVID-19. The CDR3 sequence is 14 residues long. Trimming pared 2 bases from V and 6 bases from J, leaving 13 bases between. Germline loops: CDR1 MGHDK, CDR2 SYGVNS. The method was immunoSEQ multiplex PCR; TCRdb's version includes in-frame clones alone and lacks a portion of them. Of 210,000 or so clones in the sample, about 88% are singletons; the top ten hold about 6.8%. V and J are TRBV25-1 and TRBJ1-1, with D perhaps TRBD1 (6 bases). The source is a woman aged 40 to 50 who had recovered from COVID-19. The sample was peripheral blood. The CDR3 region is CASSERGIAPEAFF. CDR3 DNA sequence: TGTGCCAGCAGTGAAAGGGGGATAGCCCCTGAAGCTTTCTTT.